A single sample is the source of the 6 T cell receptor beta chains below, sequenced in a study of blood T cell repertoires in COVID-19. The protocol was immunoSEQ multiplex PCR, while the TCRdb copy is restricted to in-frame clones and leaves out a portion. This sample carries roughly 190,000 clones, 80% of them seen once, and the ten largest clones take about 7.2%. What was sequenced was peripheral blood. The receptor source for this set is a man between 60 and 75 years old with acute or convalescent COVID-19.

The chain joins TRBV5-1 to TRBJ2-7; D is possibly TRBD1 (5 bases). Trimming stripped 2 bases from V and 5 bases from J, with 11 bases between. The CDR3 totals 13 residues. Germline loops: CDR1 SGHRS, CDR2 YFSETQ. CDR3 protein: CASSLAGFHEQYF. The DNA of the CDR3 is TGCGCCAGCAGCTTAGCAGGGTTCCACGAGCAGTACTTC.

The chain is built from TRBV28 and TRBJ1-2; D is unresolved. The CDR3 runs 12 residues. Germline CDR1 reads MDHEN; CDR2 reads SYDVKM. The V gene lost 6 bases and the J gene lost 8 bases, with 13 bases spanning the gap. CDR3 region: CASSQLRRGYTF. In DNA, the CDR3 is TGTGCCAGCAGCCAACTCAGGAGGGGCTACACCTTC.

V usage is TRBV7-2 and J usage is TRBJ2-5; D is perhaps TRBD2 (6 bases). CDR1 SGHTA and CDR2 FQGNSA come from the germline V gene. Trimming pared 5 bases from V and 5 bases from J, leaving 18 bases between. This CDR3 spans 15 amino acids. The CDR3 protein is CASSPWDSPEETQYF. CDR3 sequence (DNA): TGTGCCAGCAGCCCATGGGACTCACCGGAGGAGACCCAGTACTTC. The full variable domain, with the rest looked up from reference TRBV7-2 and TRBJ2-5, is GAGVSQSPSNKVTEKGKDVELRCDPISGHTALYWYRQSLGQGLEFLIYFQGNSAPDKSGLPSDRFSAERTGGSVSTLTIQRTQQEDSAVYLCASSPWDSPEETQYFGPGTRLLVL.

The chain employs TRBV24-1 and TRBJ2-1; 11 bases match TRBD2. V was clipped by 10 bases and J by 6 bases; unmatched bases: 7. Germline CDR1 KGHDR, CDR2 SFDVKD. This CDR3 spans 14 amino acids. CDR3 sequence reads: CATSTSGGLNEQFF. In nucleotides, the CDR3 is TGTGCCACAAGTACTAGCGGGGGACTCAATGAGCAGTTCTTC.

The chain links TRBV11-2 to TRBJ1-4; TRBD1 aligns across 8 bases. The V segment lost 1 base and the J segment 8 bases; nucleotides outside the gene matches: 6. Per germline, CDR1 SGHAT and CDR2 FQNNGV. CDR3 size: 15 residues. In DNA, the CDR3 is TGTGCCAGCAGCTTAGCCCAGGGGGCTTACGAAAAACTGTTTTTT. Translation gives CASSLAQGAYEKLFF.

This rearrangement joins TRBV5-1 to TRBJ2-1; 9 bases agree with TRBD1. V dropped 7 bases and J dropped 5; count of bases not matched to a gene: 4. The CDR3 contains 13 residues. Germline V lookup: CDR1 SGHRS, CDR2 YFSETQ. The CDR3 DNA is TGCGCCAGCGGACAGGGGTCGAACAATGAGCAGTTCTTC. Translating it yields CASGQGSNNEQFF.